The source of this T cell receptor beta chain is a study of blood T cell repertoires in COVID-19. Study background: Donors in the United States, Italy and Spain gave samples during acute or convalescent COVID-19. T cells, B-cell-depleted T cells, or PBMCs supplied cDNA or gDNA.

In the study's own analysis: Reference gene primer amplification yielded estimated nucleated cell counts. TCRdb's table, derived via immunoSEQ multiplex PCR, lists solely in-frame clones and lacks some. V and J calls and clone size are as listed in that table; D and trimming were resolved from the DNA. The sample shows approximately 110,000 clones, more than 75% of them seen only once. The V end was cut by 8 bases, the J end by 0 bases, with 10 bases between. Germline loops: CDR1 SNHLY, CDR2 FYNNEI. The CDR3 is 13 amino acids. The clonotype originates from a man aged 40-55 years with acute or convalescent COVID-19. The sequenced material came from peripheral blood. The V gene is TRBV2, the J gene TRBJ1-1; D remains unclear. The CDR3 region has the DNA TGTGCCAGCTCCAAAGGAGTGAACACTGAAGCTTTCTTT. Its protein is CASSKGVNTEAFF.